The 14 T cell receptor beta chains in this list originate from one sample, sequenced in a study of OX40 agonist ivuxolimab in advanced cancers. The protocol was immunoSEQ multiplex PCR, while the TCRdb copy is restricted to in-frame clones and leaves out a portion. This table holds approximately 67,000 clones, just over 90% found once. Here the sequenced sample was CD4+ or CD8+ T cells sorted from blood, taken in a trial of the OX40 agonist ivuxolimab. These TCRs come from an adult with an advanced solid tumor such as melanoma, head and neck, liver or kidney cancer.

V and J are TRBV7-6 and TRBJ2-1; 11 bases agree with TRBD2. V lost 4 bases, J lost 2 bases, and 4 bases stayed unmatched. This CDR3 comprises 16 residues. Germline-derived CDR1 and CDR2 are SGHVS and FNYEAQ. Here the CDR3 reads CASSSGTSGPYNEQFF. CDR3 nucleotides: TGTGCCAGCAGCTCCGGGACTAGCGGTCCCTACAATGAGCAGTTCTTC.

This chain connects TRBV6-6 to TRBJ1-1, with a tentative D call TRBD1 (6 bases). Germline V gene sequence: CDR1 MNHNY, CDR2 SVGAGI (reference sequence). The CDR3 is 14 amino acids. Trimming pared 4 bases from V and 1 base from J, leaving 10 bases between. The CDR3: CASSSSTGNTEAFF. CDR3 coding DNA: TGTGCCAGCAGTTCCTCGACAGGGAACACTGAAGCTTTCTTT.

This chain links TRBV6-1 with TRBJ1-5; the D is unclear. The germline CDR1 and CDR2 sequences are MNHNS and SASEGT. The CDR3 spans 17 residues. V was pared by 0 bases and J by 1 base, with 13 bases between. The CDR3 reads CASSEAFPGLSNQPQHF. The CDR3 DNA follows: TGTGCCAGCAGTGAAGCGTTTCCCGGGCTCAGCAATCAGCCCCAGCATTTT.

This chain uses TRBV4-1 with TRBJ2-5, with 7 positions matching TRBD1. CDR1 is MGHRA and CDR2 is YSYEKL in the germline V gene. J was trimmed by 5 bases and V by 4 bases; bases with no gene match: 7. There are 14 residues in the CDR3. The CDR3 spells CASSLNRGRETQYF. Here the CDR3 DNA reads TGCGCCAGCAGCCTAAACAGGGGCAGGGAGACCCAGTACTTC.

The rearrangement links TRBV13 to TRBJ1-1; tentative D call: TRBD1 (6 bases). Per the germline V gene, CDR1 is PRHDT and CDR2 is FYEKMQ (reference sequence). The CDR3 extends over 12 amino acids. V lost 7 bases and J lost 11, with 17 bases in between. The CDR3 protein is CASTRGPEPAFF. CDR3 nucleotides: TGTGCCAGCACCCGGGGGCCGGAACCGGCTTTCTTT.

The CDR3 region has the DNA TGTGCCAGCAGCGTAGGCGGACGGAGGGCCTTTGATGAGCAGTTCTTC. Protein product: CASSVGGRRAFDEQFF. The chain recombines TRBV9 with TRBJ2-1, with D tentatively TRBD2 (6 bases). Trimming cost V 0 bases and J 8 bases, with 18 bases left between them. In germline, CDR1 is SGDLS, CDR2 YYNGEE. This CDR3 spans 16 amino acids.

The chain employs TRBV27 and TRBJ1-6, with 9 bases that match TRBD1. The trim removed 6 bases at V and 15 bases at J, leaving 6 bases unmatched. CDR3 length equals 12 residues. Germline lookup yields CDR1 MNHEY and CDR2 SMNVEV (reference sequence). The CDR3 spells CASRLQGANLHF. The CDR3 bases are TGTGCCAGCAGACTACAGGGGGCTAACCTCCACTTT.

This chain joins TRBV25-1 and TRBJ2-1, with 8 bases matching TRBD2. Germline CDR1 and CDR2: MGHDK and SYGVNS. Germline trimming cut 2 bases from V and 5 bases from J; bases unmatched to any gene: 5. The CDR3 sequence is 15 residues long. CDR3 in DNA: TGTGCCAGCAGTGAAGGTAGCGGGGTAAACAATGAGCAGTTCTTC. Its protein product is CASSEGSGVNNEQFF.

The chain combines TRBV13 with TRBJ1-1; 9 bases match TRBD1. The CDR3 spans 15 residues. The ends lost 3 bases at V and 5 bases at J; junction bases unmatched: 7. Germline V gene sequence: CDR1 PRHDT, CDR2 FYEKMQ (reference sequence). CDR3 amino acids: CASSFQGDRVTEAFF. The CDR3 nucleotides are TGTGCCAGCAGCTTCCAAGGGGACAGGGTGACTGAAGCTTTCTTT.

The rearrangement uses TRBV6-6 and TRBJ2-7; the D gene is possibly TRBD2 (5 bases). Germline CDR1 reads MNHNY; CDR2 reads SVGAGI (reference sequence). The CDR3 length is 16 residues. V shed 6 bases and J shed 9 bases, with 27 bases lying between them. CDR3 sequence: CASSSSLVAEVEGQYF. The CDR3 bases are TGTGCCAGCAGCTCCTCCCTAGTTGCGGAGGTCGAAGGGCAGTACTTC.

This chain connects TRBV7-9 to TRBJ2-7; D is ambiguous. CDR3 length: 12 amino acids. Trimming shortened V by 6 bases and J by 3 bases, and 9 bases separated the two germline ends. Germline V gene sequence: CDR1 SEHNR, CDR2 FQNEAQ (reference sequence). In DNA, the CDR3 is TGTGCCAGCAGTTCCCCGGACTACGAGCAGTACTTC. This sequence encodes CASSSPDYEQYF.

This sequence joins TRBV4-2 and TRBJ2-5, with D possibly TRBD1 on 6 matching bases. CDR1 is LGHNA and CDR2 is YNFKEQ in the germline V gene. The CDR3 sequence is 13 residues long. Trimming shortened V by 4 bases and J by 5 bases, and 11 bases separated the two germline ends. The CDR3 here is CASSPADRETQYF. CDR3 DNA: TGTGCCAGCAGCCCGGCAGACAGGGAGACCCAGTACTTC.

This clone was seen just once. This rearrangement joins TRBV4-3 to TRBJ2-7, with D perhaps matching TRBD1 or TRBD2 (5 bases each). The CDR3 extends over 16 amino acids. The germline V gene encodes CDR1 LGHNA and CDR2 YSLEER. Trimming removed 0 bases from V and 0 bases from J, with 12 bases in between. The CDR3: CASSQDRRGVSYEQYF. The CDR3 DNA follows: TGCGCCAGCAGCCAAGATCGTCGAGGGGTCTCCTACGAGCAGTACTTC.

The gene calls are TRBV19 and TRBJ2-7; no definite D call. The length of the CDR3 is 15 residues. Trimming removed 6 bases at V and 4 bases at J, with 19 bases between. The V gene's germline CDR1 is LNHDA and CDR2 SQIVND (reference sequence). The CDR3 DNA reads as TGTGCCAGTAGAAACCCAACGGGTGAAGCGTACGAGCAGTACTTC. Encoded protein: CASRNPTGEAYEQYF.